The present T cell receptor (beta chain) was sequenced within a study of circulating and synovial CD4+ cells in juvenile arthritis (dated by TCRdb to about 2014). Study-level background: Within each patient, the TCRbeta CDR3 repertoires of synovial CD4 T cells, bulk blood CD4 T cells and circulating HLA-DR+ CD4 T cells were compared. The goal of repertoire sequencing was to confirm that a circulating synovial-like CD4 T cell subset was enriched in synovial clonotypes. Beyond this particular receptor, the publication reports: Circulating pathogenic-like lymphocytes clustered together with synovial T cells, and compared with bulk blood, the circulating pathogenic-like lymphocytes shared a substantially higher fraction of CDR3 sequences with synovium. Compared with bulk blood CD4 repertoires, both the synovial and the circulating pathogenic-like lymphocyte repertoires were less diverse, and some CPL samples were as oligoclonal as synovium. Traditional Vbeta family usage analysis did not detect the difference between circulating pathogenic-like lymphocytes and bulk blood T cells. CPL and bulk blood CD4 samples differed in T cell genome counts by at least an order of magnitude, so sample-size effects were addressed. Because overlap with synovium was found to increase with sequencing depth, the full repertoire overlap was likely underestimated by the measured shared-clonotype fractions.

The sequenced samples were obtained from patients with active juvenile idiopathic arthritis. Sorting was carried out immediately after cells were thawed, and dead cells were excluded with Live/Dead Fixable Near-IR Stain. The CDR3 runs 13 amino acids, cysteine and phenylalanine included. This entry keeps only the CDR3 DNA: 39 bases, framed from base 1. The germline V gene (reference sequence) gives CDR1 as GTSNPN and CDR2 as SVGIG. The germline V end is reduced by 2 bases and the J end by 7 bases; junction bases left unmatched: 6. A note on this clone: Its target antigen remains unknown. Qualities for individual bases were not recorded, and no much larger clone is one base off.

The library was produced with the immunoSEQ multiplex PCR assay. TCRbeta CDR3 sequencing was carried out by an external provider as a commercial service. Per the authors' processing: The analyses used productive nucleotide sequences together with amino acid sequences obtained by in silico translation. To equalise sample size, diversity was assessed as Renyi entropy across alpha values by taking the median of 200 repeated subsamples. Pairwise repertoire distance was calculated as one minus the Chao-modified Jaccard index, correcting for under-sampling, and used for clustering. Frequency-weighted overlap with synovial clonotypes was calculated across 200 sample sizes, using 200 draws without replacement for each, and the value reported was the one at the size of the smaller sample. As stored in TCRdb, this immuneACCESS dataset retains in-frame rearrangements with V and J assigned. A fraction of the clones does not appear; measured against another copy, unresolved V genes explain less than half of the discrepancy, and the remainder lacks a known reason. V, J and clone size are taken as reported in that table, and D and trimming were inferred from the DNA itself. This sample has approximately 31,000 clones in its table, and 90% to 95% of those were observed once. The top ten constitute around 0.68% of the sample.

Here the chain combines TRBV30 and TRBJ1-2, with 8 central nucleotides matching TRBD1. The TCR was taken from a human donor with juvenile idiopathic arthritis. Input material: CD4+ T cells from blood. The CDR3 here reads CAWSNAGGSGYTF. The nucleotides are TGTGCCTGGAGTAATGCAGGGGGCAGTGGCTACACCTTC.